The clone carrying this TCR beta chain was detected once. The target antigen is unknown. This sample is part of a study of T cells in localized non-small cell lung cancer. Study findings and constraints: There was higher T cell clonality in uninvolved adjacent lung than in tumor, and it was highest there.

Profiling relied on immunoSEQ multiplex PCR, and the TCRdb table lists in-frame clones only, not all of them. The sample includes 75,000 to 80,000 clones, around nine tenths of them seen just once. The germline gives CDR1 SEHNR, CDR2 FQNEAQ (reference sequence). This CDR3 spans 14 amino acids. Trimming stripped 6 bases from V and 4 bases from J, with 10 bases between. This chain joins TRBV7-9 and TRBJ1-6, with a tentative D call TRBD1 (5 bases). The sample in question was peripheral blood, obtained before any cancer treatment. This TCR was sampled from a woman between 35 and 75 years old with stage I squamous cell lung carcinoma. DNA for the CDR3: TGTGCCAGCAGAGGACCAGGGTATAATTCACCCCTCCACTTT. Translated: CASRGPGYNSPLHF.